This T cell receptor (beta chain) was recorded in a study of T cell repertoires in cytomegalovirus infection. Each CDR3 protein gets one entry after TCRdb re-called the reads with MiXCR. The sample has 20,000 to 25,000 distinct CDR3 sequences, around 40% seen once. V was pared by 5 bases and J by 3 bases, with 13 bases of the junction left unmatched. This CDR3 spans 16 amino acids. Study-wide findings and caveats: CMV carriers with the relevant HLA were identified by cumulative public TCR beta family frequency.

Worth noting for this clonotype: The antigen is unknown.

This receptor was obtained from a human donor in good health (CMV status not recorded). Some clones in this sample may be carry-over from other donors' samples. Sequenced here: CD8+ T cells from cultured PBMCs, sampled from culture after CMV antigen stimulation. The rearrangement joins TRBV12-3 or TRBV12-4 to TRBJ2-7, with 7 nucleotides matching TRBD2. In DNA form, the CDR3 reads TGTGCCAGCAGTCCTGCCATAGCGGGCCTTCTCTACGAGCAGTACTTC. Protein product: CASSPAIAGLLYEQYF.